Described below is a single T cell receptor (beta chain) sequence and its context. This record belongs to a study of T cell changes during pregnancy in multiple sclerosis. Profiling relied on immunoSEQ multiplex PCR, and the TCRdb table lists in-frame clones only, not all of them. The table has 32,000 or so clones, 90% to 95% seen once; the top ten hold 0.35% to 0.5%. This CDR3 has 15 amino acids. The V gene's germline CDR1 is GTSNPN and CDR2 SVGIG (reference sequence). V dropped 4 bases and J dropped 0; count of bases not matched to a gene: 8. The sample in question was CD4+ T cells from peripheral blood mononuclear cells, obtained in the second trimester of pregnancy. This TCR was recovered from a female donor with multiple sclerosis, enrolled in a pregnancy study. This chain links TRBV30 with TRBJ1-1; 7 bases agree with TRBD1. As DNA, the CDR3 is TGTGCCTGGATCAAAGCAGGGGGGATGAACACTGAAGCTTTCTTT. Its translation: CAWIKAGGMNTEAFF.